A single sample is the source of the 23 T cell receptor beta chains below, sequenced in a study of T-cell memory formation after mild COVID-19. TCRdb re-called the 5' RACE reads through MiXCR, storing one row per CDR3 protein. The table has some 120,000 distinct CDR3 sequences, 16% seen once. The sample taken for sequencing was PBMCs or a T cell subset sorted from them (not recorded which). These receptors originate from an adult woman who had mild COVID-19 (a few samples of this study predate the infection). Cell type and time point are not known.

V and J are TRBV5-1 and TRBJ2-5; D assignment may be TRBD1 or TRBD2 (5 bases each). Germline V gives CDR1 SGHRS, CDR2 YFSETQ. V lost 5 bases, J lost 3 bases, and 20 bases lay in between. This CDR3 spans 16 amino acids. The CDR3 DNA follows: TGCGCCAGCAGATCCGGGACGGAGGCACTAAAAGAGACCCAGTACTTC. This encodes CASRSGTEALKETQYF.

This CDR3 reads CSASQGSNYGYTF. The CDR3 DNA follows: TGCAGTGCTAGTCAGGGATCTAACTATGGCTACACCTTC. The genes are TRBV20-1 and TRBJ1-2; possible D gene TRBD1, 5 bases. The CDR3 extends over 13 amino acids. In germline, CDR1 is DFQATT, CDR2 SNEGSKA (reference sequence). Trimming took off 3 bases at V and 0 bases at J, with 8 bases between the two ends.

The chain's CDR3 is CASTLAGGTDTQYF. CDR3 nucleotide sequence: TGTGCCAGCACCCTAGCGGGGGGCACAGATACGCAGTATTTT. The chain links TRBV7-2 to TRBJ2-3; 10 bases map to TRBD2. The CDR3 consists of 14 residues. The V gene's germline CDR1 is SGHTA and CDR2 FQGNSA. V was pared by 7 bases and J by 1 base, with 2 bases of the junction left unmatched. The full variable domain, in which reference TRBV7-2 and TRBJ2-3 provide the parts outside the CDR3, is GAGVSQSPSNKVTEKGKDVELRCDPISGHTALYWYRQSLGQGLEFLIYFQGNSAPDKSGLPSDRFSAERTGGSVSTLTIQRTQQEDSAVYLCASTLAGGTDTQYFGPGTRLTVL.

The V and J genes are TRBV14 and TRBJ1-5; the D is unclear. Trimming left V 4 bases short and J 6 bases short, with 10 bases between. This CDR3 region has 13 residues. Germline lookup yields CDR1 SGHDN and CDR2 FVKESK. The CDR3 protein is CASSPAGGQPQHF. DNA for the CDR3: TGTGCCAGCAGCCCCGCCGGAGGTCAGCCCCAGCATTTT.

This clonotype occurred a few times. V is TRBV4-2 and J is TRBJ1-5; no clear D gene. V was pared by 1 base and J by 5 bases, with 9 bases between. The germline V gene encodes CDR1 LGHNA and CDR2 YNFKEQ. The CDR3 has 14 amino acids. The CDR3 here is CASSQGYGDQPQHF. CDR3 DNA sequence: TGTGCCAGCAGCCAAGGGTACGGGGATCAGCCCCAGCATTTT.

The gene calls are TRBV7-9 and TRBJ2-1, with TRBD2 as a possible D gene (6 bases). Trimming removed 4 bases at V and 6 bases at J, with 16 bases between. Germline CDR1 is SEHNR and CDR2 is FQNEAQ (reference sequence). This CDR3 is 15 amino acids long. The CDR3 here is CASSSGTSIPNEQFF. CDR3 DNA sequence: TGTGCCAGCAGCTCCGGGACTTCTATCCCCAATGAGCAGTTCTTC.

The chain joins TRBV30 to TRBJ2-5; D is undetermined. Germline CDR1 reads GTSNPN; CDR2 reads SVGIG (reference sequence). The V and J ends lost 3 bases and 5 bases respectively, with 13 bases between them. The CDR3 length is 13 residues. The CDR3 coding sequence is TGTGCCTGGAGGGCAGAGGCCGGGGAGACCCAGTACTTC. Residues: CAWRAEAGETQYF.

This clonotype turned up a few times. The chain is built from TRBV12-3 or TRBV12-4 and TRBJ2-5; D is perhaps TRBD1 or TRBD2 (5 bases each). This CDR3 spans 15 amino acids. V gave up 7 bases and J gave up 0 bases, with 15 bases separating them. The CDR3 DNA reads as TGTGCCAGCACCCTTACGTGGGGGAACCAAGAGACCCAGTACTTC. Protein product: CASTLTWGNQETQYF.

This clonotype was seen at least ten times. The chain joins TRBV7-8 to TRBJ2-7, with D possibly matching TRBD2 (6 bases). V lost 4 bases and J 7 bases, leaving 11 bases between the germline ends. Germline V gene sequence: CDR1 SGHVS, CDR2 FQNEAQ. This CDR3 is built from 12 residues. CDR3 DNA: TGTGCCAGCAGCTCCTACAGCGGGGAGCAGTACTTC. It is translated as CASSSYSGEQYF. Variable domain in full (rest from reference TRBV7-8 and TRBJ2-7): GAGVSQSPRYKVAKRGQDVALRCDPISGHVSLFWYQQALGQGPEFLTYFQNEAQLDKSGLPSDRFFAERPEGSVSTLKIQRTQQEDSAVYLCASSSYSGEQYFGPGTRLTVT.

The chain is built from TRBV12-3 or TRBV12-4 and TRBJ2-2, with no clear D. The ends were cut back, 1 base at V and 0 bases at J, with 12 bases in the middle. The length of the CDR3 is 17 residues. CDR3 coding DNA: TGTGCCAGCAGTTTAGTTTGGGCGGCTTCGAACACCGGGGAGCTGTTTTTT. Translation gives CASSLVWAASNTGELFF.

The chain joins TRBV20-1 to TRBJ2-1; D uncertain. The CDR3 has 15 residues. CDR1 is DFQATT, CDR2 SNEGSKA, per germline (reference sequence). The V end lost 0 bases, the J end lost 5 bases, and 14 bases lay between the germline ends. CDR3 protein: CSARDPPRYHNEQFF. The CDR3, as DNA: TGCAGTGCTAGAGATCCCCCCCGATACCACAATGAGCAGTTCTTC.

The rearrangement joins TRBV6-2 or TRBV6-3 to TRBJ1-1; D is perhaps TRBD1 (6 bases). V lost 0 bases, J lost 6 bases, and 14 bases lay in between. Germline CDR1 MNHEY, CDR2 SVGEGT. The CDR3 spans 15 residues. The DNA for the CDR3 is TGTGCCAGCAGTTACTCCGGGGGCCTGATAGCTGAAGCTTTCTTT. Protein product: CASSYSGGLIAEAFF.

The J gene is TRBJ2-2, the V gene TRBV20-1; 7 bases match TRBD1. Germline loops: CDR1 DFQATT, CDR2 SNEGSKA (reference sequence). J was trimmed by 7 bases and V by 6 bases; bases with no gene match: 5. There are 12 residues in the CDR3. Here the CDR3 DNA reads TGCAGTGCACAGGGGAGCGTCGGGGAGCTGTTTTTT. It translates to CSAQGSVGELFF.

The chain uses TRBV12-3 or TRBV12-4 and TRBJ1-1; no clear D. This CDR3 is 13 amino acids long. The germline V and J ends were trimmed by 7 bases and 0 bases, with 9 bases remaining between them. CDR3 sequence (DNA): TGTGCCAGCACTATGCTGATGAACACTGAAGCTTTCTTT. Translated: CASTMLMNTEAFF.

CDR3 sequence (DNA): TGTGCCAGCAGTTTAAGGCAGGGGGCTGGGGAGCAGTACTTC. Translation: CASSLRQGAGEQYF. The V call is TRBV12-3 or TRBV12-4, the J call TRBJ2-7; 8 bases are shared with TRBD1. V was pared by 2 bases and J by 7 bases, with 7 bases of the junction left unmatched. The CDR3 length is 14 residues.

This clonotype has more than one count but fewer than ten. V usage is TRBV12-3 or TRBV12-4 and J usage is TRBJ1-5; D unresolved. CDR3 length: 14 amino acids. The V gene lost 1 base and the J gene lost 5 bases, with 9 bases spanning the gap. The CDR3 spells CASSLVEGDQPQHF. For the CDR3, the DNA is TGTGCCAGCAGTTTAGTTGAGGGCGATCAGCCCCAGCATTTT.

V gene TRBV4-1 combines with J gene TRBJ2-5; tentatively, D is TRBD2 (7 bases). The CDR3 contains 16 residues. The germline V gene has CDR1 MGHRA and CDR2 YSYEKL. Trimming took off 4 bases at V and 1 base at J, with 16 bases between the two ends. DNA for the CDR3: TGCGCCAGCAGCCCGATAGGGGGGGGCCGCCAAGAGACCCAGTACTTC. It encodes CASSPIGGGRQETQYF.

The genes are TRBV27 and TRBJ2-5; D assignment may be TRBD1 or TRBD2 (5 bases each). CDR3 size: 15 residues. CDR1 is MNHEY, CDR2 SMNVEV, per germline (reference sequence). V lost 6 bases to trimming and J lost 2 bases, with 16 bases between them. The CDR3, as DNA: TGTGCCAGCAGCCTAGGGACGCCCCTTCAAGAGACCCAGTACTTC. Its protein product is CASSLGTPLQETQYF.

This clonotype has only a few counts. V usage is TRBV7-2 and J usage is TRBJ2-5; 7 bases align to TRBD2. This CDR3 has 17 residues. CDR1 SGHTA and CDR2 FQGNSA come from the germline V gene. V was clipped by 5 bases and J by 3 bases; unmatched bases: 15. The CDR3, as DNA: TGTGCCAGCAGCCTCTATGGAATGCGGGGAGGGAAAGAGACCCAGTACTTC. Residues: CASSLYGMRGGKETQYF.

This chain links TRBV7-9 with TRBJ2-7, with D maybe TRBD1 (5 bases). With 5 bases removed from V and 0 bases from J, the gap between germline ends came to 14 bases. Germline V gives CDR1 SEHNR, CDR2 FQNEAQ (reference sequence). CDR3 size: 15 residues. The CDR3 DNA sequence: TGTGCCAGCAGCCCACAGGATGGCCTCTCCTACGAGCAGTACTTC. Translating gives CASSPQDGLSYEQYF.

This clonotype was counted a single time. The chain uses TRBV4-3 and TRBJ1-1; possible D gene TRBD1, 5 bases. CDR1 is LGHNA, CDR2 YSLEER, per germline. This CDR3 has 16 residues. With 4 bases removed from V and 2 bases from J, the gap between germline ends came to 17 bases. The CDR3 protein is CASSPLHAGTNTEAFF. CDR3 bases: TGCGCCAGCAGCCCCCTTCATGCAGGGACCAACACTGAAGCTTTCTTT.

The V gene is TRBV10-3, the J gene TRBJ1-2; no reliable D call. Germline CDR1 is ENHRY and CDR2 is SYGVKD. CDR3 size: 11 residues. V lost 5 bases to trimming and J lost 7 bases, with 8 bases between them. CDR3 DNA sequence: TGTGCCATCAGTCCGGGCGGTGGCTACACCTTC. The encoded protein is CAISPGGGYTF.

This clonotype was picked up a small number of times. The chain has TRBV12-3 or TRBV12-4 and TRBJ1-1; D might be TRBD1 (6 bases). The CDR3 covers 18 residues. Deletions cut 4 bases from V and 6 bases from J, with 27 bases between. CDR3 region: CASSYRRGGPSGTPEAFF. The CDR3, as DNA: TGTGCCAGCAGTTATCGACGGGGGGGACCATCCGGGACACCTGAAGCTTTCTTT.